This T cell receptor (beta chain) was sequenced in a study of blood T cell repertoires in COVID-19. For the study at large: The analysed material was cDNA or gDNA that came from T cells, B-cell-depleted T cells, or PBMCs.

The study drew participants aged about 18 to 89 years from 24 US areas. This clone is a singleton in its sample. Measured with immunoSEQ multiplex PCR; TCRdb has only the in-frame clones, and not every one. Here the sample spans a few hundred thousand clones, 85% being singletons. From germline, CDR1 is SNHLY and CDR2 FYNNEI. V gave up 3 bases and J gave up 4 bases; unmatched junction bases: 8. There are 15 residues in the CDR3. The sample was PBMCs or T cells enriched from blood (not recorded which). The genes are TRBV2 and TRBJ2-7, with 8 nucleotides matching TRBD2. The receptor's source is a man aged 35-49 years who had recovered from COVID-19. CDR3 amino acids: CASSETSALGYEQYF. The CDR3 DNA reads TGTGCCAGCAGTGAGACTAGCGCCTTGGGGTACGAGCAGTACTTC.